The following is a T cell receptor beta chain sequence with its context. Isolated RNA was reverse transcribed in full, so expressed TCRB transcripts were sequenced. Some clones are missing from TCRdb's copy, which holds only in-frame ones; the method was immunoSEQ multiplex PCR. The sample includes around 430,000 clones, approximately 28% of them seen just once. These data originate in a study of beta chain features in type 1 diabetes. The CDR3 is made up of 16 amino acids. In germline, CDR1 is GTSNPN, CDR2 SVGIG (reference sequence). The ends were cut back, 0 bases at V and 1 base at J, with 12 bases in the middle.

This sequence joins TRBV30 and TRBJ2-2; D gene unclear. The receptor's source is a man aged 18 to 30 in good health. The sequenced material came from naive CD4+ T cells from blood. CDR3: CAWSVRFTVNTGELFF. The CDR3 bases are TGTGCCTGGAGTGTACGTTTTACAGTGAACACCGGGGAGCTGTTTTTT.